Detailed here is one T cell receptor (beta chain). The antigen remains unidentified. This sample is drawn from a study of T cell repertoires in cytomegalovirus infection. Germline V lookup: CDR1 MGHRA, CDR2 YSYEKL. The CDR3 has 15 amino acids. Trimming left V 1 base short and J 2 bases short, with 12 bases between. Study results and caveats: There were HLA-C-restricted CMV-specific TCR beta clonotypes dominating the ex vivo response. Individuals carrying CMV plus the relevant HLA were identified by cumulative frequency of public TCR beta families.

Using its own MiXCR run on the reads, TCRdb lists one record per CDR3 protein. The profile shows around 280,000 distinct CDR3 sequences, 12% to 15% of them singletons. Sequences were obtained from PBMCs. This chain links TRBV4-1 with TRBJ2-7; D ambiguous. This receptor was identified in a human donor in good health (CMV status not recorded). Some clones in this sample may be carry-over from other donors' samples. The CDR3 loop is CASSQVWQRTYEQYF. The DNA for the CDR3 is TGCGCCAGCAGCCAAGTTTGGCAGAGAACCTACGAGCAGTACTTC.